The 10 T cell receptor beta chains given below trace back to one sample, sequenced in a study of T cells in Graves' hyperthyroidism and ophthalmopathy. The investigators amplified TCR beta CDR3 regions from RNA transcripts. First-round RT-PCR of the TCR CDR3 relied on the HTBI primer set. MiXCR was run by TCRdb on the multiplex PCR reads, yielding one entry per CDR3 protein. Among fewer than 900,000 distinct CDR3 sequences listed, 16% were seen once. Sample: blood. These receptors originate from a man between 18 and 35 years old with Graves' hyperthyroidism.

This clonotype was observed a handful of times. V and J are TRBV6-5 and TRBJ1-6; the D gene is possibly TRBD1 (6 bases). Germline V gene lookup returns CDR1 MNHEY and CDR2 SVGAGI. V lost 2 bases and J lost 7, with 18 bases in between. The length of the CDR3 is 17 residues. The CDR3 sequence: CASSYLTRTEENSPLHF. The CDR3 nucleotides read TGTGCCAGCAGTTACCTAACCAGGACAGAGGAAAATTCACCCCTCCACTTT.

The chain recombines TRBV4-1 with TRBJ2-5; 8 nucleotides line up with TRBD1. V gave up 1 base and J gave up 0 bases; unmatched junction bases: 4. CDR1 and CDR2 (germline): MGHRA, YSYEKL. The length of the CDR3 is 16 residues. The CDR3 reads CASSQVQTGDQETQYF. CDR3 sequence (DNA): TGCGCCAGCAGCCAAGTCCAGACAGGGGACCAAGAGACCCAGTACTTC.

CDR3 in DNA: TGTGCCAGCAGCTACCAGATAGGACAGGGGGCTGGCGGCTACACCTTC. Encoded protein: CASSYQIGQGAGGYTF. V usage is TRBV7-9 and J usage is TRBJ1-2, with 11 positions matching TRBD1. The CDR3 is 16 residues long. With 4 bases clipped from V and 8 bases from J, the junction kept 12 bases outside the gene matches. The germline V gene has CDR1 SEHNR and CDR2 FQNEAQ (reference sequence).

The sample holds many counts of this clonotype. The rearrangement uses TRBV30 and TRBJ2-1, with D hard to call. Germline CDR1 and CDR2: GTSNPN and SVGIG (reference sequence). CDR3 length: 11 amino acids. Trimming removed 0 bases from V and 5 bases from J, with 2 bases in between. Here the CDR3 reads CAWSVDNEQFF. The CDR3 DNA is TGTGCCTGGAGTGTCGACAATGAGCAGTTCTTC.

The chain combines TRBV20-1 with TRBJ2-5; D could derive from TRBD1 or TRBD2 (7 bases each). The CDR3 length is 16 residues. Between the trimmed V and J ends, which lost 4 bases and 5 bases, there was a span of 23 bases. Germline V gene data show CDR1 as DFQATT and CDR2 as SNEGSKA (reference sequence). CDR3 loop: CSAKFRGRTGGETQYF. The CDR3 coding sequence is TGCAGTGCTAAATTTAGGGGGCGGACCGGGGGGGAGACCCAGTACTTC.

The chain couples TRBV19 to TRBJ2-5, with D perhaps assigned TRBD1 or TRBD2 (5 bases each). The V gene's germline CDR1 is LNHDA and CDR2 SQIVND (reference sequence). The length of the CDR3 is 12 residues. Between the trimmed V and J ends, which lost 5 bases and 5 bases, there was a span of 9 bases. CDR3 nucleotides: TGTGCCAGTAGTGTCAGGGAGGAGACCCAGTACTTC. This encodes CASSVREETQYF.

The sample holds a few counts of this clonotype. The chain carries TRBV5-1 and TRBJ2-3, with D maybe TRBD2 (6 bases). V lost 4 bases to trimming and J lost 5 bases, with 11 bases between them. CDR1 SGHRS and CDR2 YFSETQ come from the germline V gene. CDR3 length equals 13 residues. CDR3 nucleotides: TGCGCCAGCAGCCCCATGGGGGGAGATACGCAGTATTTT. It translates to CASSPMGGDTQYF.

A few counts support this clonotype. This chain joins TRBV20-1 and TRBJ2-7, with TRBD2 matching 14 bases. Trimming took 5 bases from V and 6 from J; bases not matched to a gene: 6. The CDR3 totals 14 residues. Germline V gives CDR1 DFQATT, CDR2 SNEGSKA (reference sequence). The DNA of the CDR3 is TGCAGTGCTGGGACTAGCGGGAGTCGGATCGAGCAGTACTTC. As protein: CSAGTSGSRIEQYF.

There are a few counts of this clonotype. The chain couples TRBV27 to TRBJ2-7; 12 bases map to TRBD2. V lost 8 bases and J lost 2; bases outside the gene matches: 1. Germline loops: CDR1 MNHEY, CDR2 SMNVEV (reference sequence). There are 13 residues in the CDR3. CDR3 sequence reads: CASGLAGPYEQYF. CDR3 in DNA: TGTGCCAGCGGACTAGCGGGACCCTACGAGCAGTACTTC.

The gene calls are TRBV20-1 and TRBJ2-5; 14 positions agree with TRBD2. This CDR3 contains 16 residues. With V trimmed by 3 bases and J by 4 bases, 7 bases remained unmatched. The germline gives CDR1 DFQATT, CDR2 SNEGSKA (reference sequence). In DNA, the CDR3 is TGCAGTGCTAGGCTAAATGGACTAGCGGGAGGAGAGACCCAGTACTTC. Its protein product is CSARLNGLAGGETQYF.